The 18 T cell receptor beta chains below come from one sample, sequenced in a study of CD8+CD57+ T cells in acquired aplastic anemia. Genomic DNA was employed as the template in profiling TCR beta VDJ and CDR3. Each CDR3 protein is one row after TCRdb ran MiXCR on the reads. This sample has around 190,000 distinct CDR3 sequences; approximately 57% occur once, and the top ten carry over 25%. The sample taken for sequencing was sorted CD4+, CD8+, or CD8+CD57+ T cells (not recorded which) from PBMCs. All receptors derive from a human donor in good health.

Many counts were recorded for this clonotype. The V and J genes are TRBV11-1 and TRBJ2-7, with D possibly TRBD1 on 5 matching bases. Trimming left V 5 bases short and J 5 bases short, with 28 bases between. The germline CDR1 and CDR2 sequences are SGHAT and FQDESV (reference sequence). CDR3 size: 18 residues. CDR3 amino acids: CASSLYGHSTVWSDEQYF. The CDR3 coding sequence is TGTGCCAGCAGCCTGTACGGACACTCAACCGTTTGGAGTGACGAGCAGTACTTC.

The table lists this clonotype with a few counts. The rearrangement uses TRBV20-1 and TRBJ2-1; 7 bases are shared with TRBD1. The CDR3 runs to 14 residues. The V gene's germline CDR1 is DFQATT and CDR2 SNEGSKA (reference sequence). V shed 5 bases and J 8 bases; nucleotides not matched to a gene: 12. The CDR3, as DNA: TGCAGTGCTGGAACGGACAGGTCTGGTCATGAGCAGTTCTTC. This encodes CSAGTDRSGHEQFF.

The chain uses TRBV10-3 and TRBJ2-3; the D gene is possibly TRBD2 (5 bases). With 2 bases removed from V and 4 bases from J, the gap between germline ends came to 10 bases. The V gene's germline CDR1 is ENHRY and CDR2 SYGVKD. This CDR3 has 14 amino acids. The CDR3: CAISELATSDTQYF. The CDR3 DNA is TGTGCCATCAGTGAGCTAGCTACGTCAGATACGCAGTATTTT.

As for this clonotype: A much larger clone differs by one base, so this may be a read error. The chain carries TRBV6-5 and TRBJ2-1; maybe TRBD1 (6 bases). CDR3 length equals 16 residues. The germline V gene has CDR1 MNHEY and CDR2 SVGAGI. Trimming stripped 0 bases from V and 6 bases from J, with 15 bases between. The CDR3 sequence is CASSYSIGGLSNEQFF. CDR3 nucleotide sequence: TGTGCCAGCAGTTACTCGATTGGGGGCCTTAGCAATGAGCAGTTCTTC.

The chain couples TRBV7-3 to TRBJ2-7; the match to TRBD1 covers 9 bases. This CDR3 is 13 amino acids long. CDR1 and CDR2 (germline): SGHTA, FQGTGA. The V and J ends lost 5 bases and 5 bases, in that order; junction bases with no gene match: 4. CDR3 sequence: CASSAGQGHEQYF. The CDR3 DNA reads as TGTGCCAGCAGCGCGGGACAGGGTCACGAGCAGTACTTC.

The gene calls are TRBV5-5 and TRBJ1-2; D is undetermined. The CDR3 spans 13 residues. Germline CDR1 reads SGHKS; CDR2 reads YYEKEE (reference sequence). The germline V and J ends were trimmed by 0 bases and 4 bases, with 7 bases remaining between them. The CDR3 is CASSLDAGYGYTF. The CDR3 bases are TGTGCCAGCAGCTTGGATGCAGGCTATGGCTACACCTTC.

The chain recombines TRBV7-8 with TRBJ2-5; D not certain. Trimming shortened V by 2 bases and J by 2 bases, and 15 bases separated the two germline ends. Germline V gene lookup returns CDR1 SGHVS and CDR2 FQNEAQ. This CDR3 region has 16 residues. The CDR3 nucleotides are TGTGCCAGCAGCTTATTAGACCAGGTTCTACAAGAGACCCAGTACTTC. This gives the protein CASSLLDQVLQETQYF.

The V and J genes are TRBV6-1 and TRBJ1-3; tentatively, D is TRBD1 (5 bases). The CDR3 extends over 13 amino acids. Trimming took off 1 base at V and 7 bases at J, with 8 bases between the two ends. Germline V gene data show CDR1 as MNHNS and CDR2 as SASEGT. The CDR3 DNA follows: TGTGCCAGCAGTGAAGTGGGGGGGAACACCATATATTTT. This sequence encodes CASSEVGGNTIYF.

The chain couples TRBV7-6 to TRBJ1-5, with D maybe TRBD1 (5 bases). The ends were cut back, 1 base at V and 6 bases at J, with 13 bases in the middle. The CDR3 extends over 15 amino acids. Germline assignment: CDR1 SGHVS and CDR2 FNYEAQ. The CDR3 nucleotides read TGTGCCAGCAGCTTAGAAACGGGGCGGGGTCAGCCCCAGCATTTT. Translated, it gives CASSLETGRGQPQHF. Variable domain in full (rest from reference TRBV7-6 and TRBJ1-5): GAGVSQSPRYKVTKRGQDVALRCDPISGHVSLYWYRQALGQGPEFLTYFNYEAQQDKSGLPNDRFSAERPEGSISTLTIQRTEQRDSAMYRCASSLETGRGQPQHFGDGTRLSIL.

V usage is TRBV7-9 and J usage is TRBJ2-1, with 8 bases fitting TRBD1. The CDR3 loop spans 16 amino acids. The ends lost 8 bases at V and 5 bases at J; junction bases unmatched: 14. In germline, CDR1 is SEHNR, CDR2 FQNEAQ (reference sequence). The CDR3 sequence is CASFPGPGGSNNEQFF. The CDR3 nucleotides read TGTGCCAGCTTCCCCGGGCCAGGGGGCTCGAACAATGAGCAGTTCTTC.

The rearrangement uses TRBV9 and TRBJ1-2, with D uncertain. Trimming took 3 bases from V and 8 from J, leaving 8 bases between them. CDR3 size: 11 residues. Germline V gene data show CDR1 as SGDLS and CDR2 as YYNGEE. The CDR3 coding sequence is TGTGCCAGCAGCGCGGCTCTCGGCTACACCTTC. Its protein is CASSAALGYTF.

This chain uses TRBV19 with TRBJ1-2; no reliable D call. Trimming cost V 6 bases and J 0 bases, with 11 bases left between them. There are 14 residues in the CDR3. CDR1 is LNHDA, CDR2 SQIVND, per germline (reference sequence). This CDR3 reads CASRVGMANYGYTF. CDR3 nucleotides: TGTGCCAGTAGGGTGGGCATGGCTAACTATGGCTACACCTTC.

V gene TRBV14 combines with J gene TRBJ2-3; D possibly corresponds to TRBD1 (5 bases). The germline V gene encodes CDR1 SGHDN and CDR2 FVKESK. The germline V and J ends were trimmed by 1 base and 4 bases, with 12 bases remaining between them. This CDR3 spans 15 amino acids. CDR3 nucleotides: TGTGCCAGCAGCCAAGCTAACAGGTGGTCAGATACGCAGTATTTT. This translates into CASSQANRWSDTQYF.

The sample holds a few counts of this clonotype. The CDR3 sequence is CSASIGASTDTQYF. The CDR3 DNA is TGCAGTGCTAGTATCGGGGCCAGCACAGATACGCAGTATTTT. The genes are TRBV20-1 and TRBJ2-3; D is tentatively TRBD1 or TRBD2 (5 bases each). The CDR3 sequence is 14 residues long. Trimming shortened V by 3 bases and J by 0 bases, and 10 bases separated the two germline ends. Germline lookup yields CDR1 DFQATT and CDR2 SNEGSKA (reference sequence).

V and J are TRBV20-1 and TRBJ2-7; D is possibly TRBD2 (6 bases). CDR3 length: 15 amino acids. The V gene lost 0 bases and the J gene lost 2 bases, with 14 bases spanning the gap. Germline V gene lookup returns CDR1 DFQATT and CDR2 SNEGSKA (reference sequence). Written as DNA, the CDR3 is TGCAGTGCTAGAGATTCCGGGACTGCTGCCTACGAGCAGTACTTC. Translation gives CSARDSGTAAYEQYF.

The chain employs TRBV5-4 and TRBJ2-5; maybe TRBD2 (5 bases). This CDR3 has 12 residues. V dropped 7 bases and J dropped 11 bases, with 18 bases sitting between them. The germline gives CDR1 SGHNT, CDR2 YYREEE (reference sequence). CDR3 in DNA: TGTGCCAGCGCAGCAAAGGGAGTCGAACAGTACTTC. Translating it yields CASAAKGVEQYF.

This clonotype was found many times. The chain has TRBV9 and TRBJ2-7; D gene ambiguous. Trimming shortened V by 0 bases and J by 2 bases, and 6 bases separated the two germline ends. The CDR3 covers 13 residues. Germline lookup yields CDR1 SGDLS and CDR2 YYNGEE. CDR3 protein: CASSVGSPYEQYF. CDR3 nucleotides: TGTGCCAGCAGCGTAGGCAGTCCCTACGAGCAGTACTTC.

In its sample, this clonotype was seen many times. The J gene is TRBJ2-1, the V gene TRBV7-9; TRBD1 is a possible D gene (6 bases). Trimming removed 1 base from V and 9 bases from J, with 16 bases in between. Looked up from germline, CDR1 is SEHNR and CDR2 is FQNEAQ (reference sequence). The CDR3 is 15 amino acids. The CDR3 region has the DNA TGTGCCAGCAGCTTAGTCCAGGGGAGTCCGGGTGAGCAGTTCTTC. This sequence encodes CASSLVQGSPGEQFF.